A single sample gave rise to the 10 T cell receptor beta chains below, sequenced in a study of CD8+ T cells in alopecia areata. Extracted from the samples, RNA was reverse transcribed into cDNA to serve as the sequencing template. This table comes from immunoSEQ multiplex PCR, and its TCRdb copy is limited to in-frame clones, with some not included. Here the sample spans approximately 160,000 clones, around three fifths being singletons. The treatment was: oral pan-JAK inhibitor, 5-10 mg twice daily. The specimen was CD4+ T cells sorted from blood, collected at week 24, from a patient treated with tofacitinib. These TCRs come from a human donor with alopecia areata.

The chain is built from TRBV5-1 and TRBJ2-7; D is ambiguous. Germline values: CDR1 SGHRS, CDR2 YFSETQ. The CDR3 has 13 residues. V was cut by 4 bases and J by 4 bases, with 12 bases left in between. The CDR3: CASSLKGPYEQYF. Here the CDR3 DNA reads TGCGCCAGCAGCCTAAAAGGACCTTACGAGCAGTACTTC.

On this clone: Other DNA sequences in the sample encode the same CDR3. The gene calls are TRBV30 and TRBJ1-5, with D possibly being TRBD1 (5 bases). V lost 2 bases and J 0 bases, leaving 5 bases between the germline ends. Germline assignment: CDR1 GTSNPN and CDR2 SVGIG (reference sequence). This CDR3 has 13 amino acids. The CDR3 DNA is TGTGCCTGGAGTACAGGTAGCAATCAGCCCCAGCATTTT. Translating it yields CAWSTGSNQPQHF.

Remarks on this clone: This same CDR3 is encoded by further DNA sequences in the sample. The chain joins TRBV29-1 to TRBJ2-3; 7 bases fit TRBD1. The CDR3 is made up of 14 amino acids. Germline CDR1 is SQVTM and CDR2 is ANQGSEA. V shed 2 bases, J shed 0 bases, and the junction held 2 bases outside the gene matches. DNA of the CDR3: TGCAGCGTTGAACAGGGGGTCAGCACAGATACGCAGTATTTT. It encodes CSVEQGVSTDTQYF.

This rearrangement joins TRBV30 to TRBJ2-1; tentatively, D is TRBD2 (6 bases). The CDR3 has 13 residues. The germline V gene encodes CDR1 GTSNPN and CDR2 SVGIG (reference sequence). Between the trimmed V and J ends, which lost 5 bases and 6 bases, there was a span of 14 bases. CDR3 in DNA: TGTGCCTGGGCGGAGGGTCCGTTCAATGAGCAGTTCTTC. This gives the protein CAWAEGPFNEQFF.

This clone has just a few counts. The chain uses TRBV7-2 and TRBJ1-1; no firm D call. With 5 bases removed from V and 2 bases from J, the gap between germline ends came to 12 bases. CDR1 and CDR2 from the germline V gene are SGHTA and FQGNSA. The CDR3 covers 14 residues. CDR3 amino acids: CASSIWTVNTEAFF. CDR3 sequence (DNA): TGTGCCAGCAGCATCTGGACGGTTAACACTGAAGCTTTCTTT. The full variable domain, in which reference TRBV7-2 and TRBJ1-1 provide the parts outside the CDR3, is GAGVSQSPSNKVTEKGKDVELRCDPISGHTALYWYRQSLGQGLEFLIYFQGNSAPDKSGLPSDRFSAERTGGSVSTLTIQRTQQEDSAVYLCASSIWTVNTEAFFGQGTRLTVV.

The chain is built from TRBV4-1 and TRBJ2-3, with TRBD2 matching 12 bases. Germline V gene data show CDR1 as MGHRA and CDR2 as YSYEKL. J gave up 4 bases and V 0 bases, and 8 bases lay outside the gene matches. CDR3 length: 18 residues. The DNA of the CDR3 is TGCGCCAGCAGCCAAGATCTTTTTACTAGCGGGGGGTCAGATACGCAGTATTTT. It translates to CASSQDLFTSGGSDTQYF.

This sequence joins TRBV7-2 and TRBJ1-2, with D perhaps matching TRBD1 (5 bases). This CDR3 contains 17 residues. Trimming removed 6 bases at V and 2 bases at J, with 22 bases between. CDR1 and CDR2 (germline): SGHTA, FQGNSA. Here the CDR3 DNA reads TGTGCCAGCAGTCCTACCCAGCCAGGGTTTGCGAACTATGGCTACACCTTC. Translated: CASSPTQPGFANYGYTF.

V usage is TRBV30 and J usage is TRBJ1-1; 7 positions match TRBD1. V was pared by 2 bases and J by 6 bases, with 15 bases of the junction left unmatched. From germline, CDR1 is GTSNPN and CDR2 SVGIG (reference sequence). This CDR3 comprises 16 residues. The CDR3 protein is CAWSNPFGADRAEAFF. CDR3 nucleotide sequence: TGTGCCTGGAGTAATCCCTTCGGGGCCGACAGGGCTGAAGCTTTCTTT. The variable domain in full, with the rest retrieved from reference TRBV30 and TRBJ1-1, is SQTIHQWPATLVQPVGSPLSLECTVEGTSNPNLYWYRQAAGRGLQLLFYSVGIGQISSEVPQNLSASRPQDRQFILSSKKLLLSDSGFYLCAWSNPFGADRAEAFFGQGTRLTVV.

This chain joins TRBV7-2 and TRBJ1-5; D possibly corresponds to TRBD1 (5 bases). This CDR3 has 15 amino acids. Germline values: CDR1 SGHTA, CDR2 FQGNSA. The ends were cut back, 0 bases at V and 0 bases at J, with 6 bases in the middle. The CDR3 region is CASSLAQDSNQPQHF. CDR3 nucleotide sequence: TGTGCCAGCAGCTTAGCACAGGATAGCAATCAGCCCCAGCATTTT.

This clone was counted a single time. This chain uses TRBV2 with TRBJ2-5; no clear D. The CDR3 length is 13 residues. Germline-derived CDR1 and CDR2 are SNHLY and FYNNEI. V was clipped by 8 bases and J by 2 bases, with 12 bases between them. In nucleotides, the CDR3 is TGTGCCAGCGGTTCTCCACCACAAGAGACCCAGTACTTC. Translation gives CASGSPPQETQYF.